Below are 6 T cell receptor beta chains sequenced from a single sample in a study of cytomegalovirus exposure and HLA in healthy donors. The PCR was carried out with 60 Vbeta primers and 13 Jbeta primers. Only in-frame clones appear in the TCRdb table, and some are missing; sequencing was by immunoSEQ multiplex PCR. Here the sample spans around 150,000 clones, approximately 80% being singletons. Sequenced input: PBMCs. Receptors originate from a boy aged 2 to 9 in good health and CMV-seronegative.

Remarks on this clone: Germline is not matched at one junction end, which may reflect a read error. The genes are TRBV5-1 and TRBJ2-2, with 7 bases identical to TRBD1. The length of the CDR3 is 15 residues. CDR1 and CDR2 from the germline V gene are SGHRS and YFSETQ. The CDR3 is CASSFRDSVTGELLF. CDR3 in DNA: TGCGCCAGCAGCTTCCGGGACAGTGTTACCGGGGAGCTGCTTTTT.

The CDR3 here is CASSLVGGARPEKLFF. Written as DNA, the CDR3 is TGTGCCAGCAGCTTGGTCGGTGGGGCAAGGCCCGAAAAACTGTTTTTT. The chain has TRBV5-4 and TRBJ1-4; TRBD1 is a possible D gene (5 bases). This CDR3 comprises 16 residues. V was cut by 0 bases and J by 8 bases, with 17 bases left in between. Germline V gene lookup returns CDR1 SGHNT and CDR2 YYREEE (reference sequence). The complete variable domain, with remaining parts taken from reference TRBV5-4 and TRBJ1-4, reads ETGVTQSPTHLIKTRGQQVTLRCSSQSGHNTVSWYQQALGQGPQFIFQYYREEENGRGNFPPRFSGLQFPNYSSELNVNALELDDSALYLCASSLVGGARPEKLFFGSGTQLSVL.

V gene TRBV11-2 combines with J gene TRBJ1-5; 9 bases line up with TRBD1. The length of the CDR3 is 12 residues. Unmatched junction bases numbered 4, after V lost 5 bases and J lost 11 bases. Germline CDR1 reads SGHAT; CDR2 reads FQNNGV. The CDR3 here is CASSVGQGTQHF. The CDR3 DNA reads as TGTGCCAGCAGCGTCGGACAGGGGACCCAGCATTTT.

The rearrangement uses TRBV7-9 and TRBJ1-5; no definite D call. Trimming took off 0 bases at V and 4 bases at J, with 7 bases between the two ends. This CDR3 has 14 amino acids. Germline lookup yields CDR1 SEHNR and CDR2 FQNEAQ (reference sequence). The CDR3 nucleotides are TGTGCCAGCAGCTTAGCTGGGGAGAATCAGCCCCAGCATTTT. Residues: CASSLAGENQPQHF.

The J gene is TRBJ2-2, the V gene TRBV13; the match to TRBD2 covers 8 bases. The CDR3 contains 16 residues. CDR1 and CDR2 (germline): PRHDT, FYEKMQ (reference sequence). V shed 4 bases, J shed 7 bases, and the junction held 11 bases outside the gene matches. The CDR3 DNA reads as TGTGCCAGCAGCTCGCCCGGGGGGGGCTCGGTCGGGGAGCTGTTTTTT. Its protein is CASSSPGGGSVGELFF.

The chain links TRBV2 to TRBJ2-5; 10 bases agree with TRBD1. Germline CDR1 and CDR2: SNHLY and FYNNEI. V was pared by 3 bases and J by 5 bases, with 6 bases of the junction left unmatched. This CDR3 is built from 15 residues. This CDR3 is CASSETGGRGETQYF. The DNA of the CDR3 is TGTGCCAGCAGTGAGACAGGGGGCAGGGGGGAGACCCAGTACTTC.